Presented here are 5 T cell receptor beta chains from one specimen sequenced in a study of metastatic and nonmetastatic thyroid tumors. Thyroid surgery had not been preceded by any treatment in any patient. MiXCR re-clonotyped the PCR reads for TCRdb. The sample has some 6,000 clones, roughly 25% seen once. Specimen: adjacent normal tissue. Every receptor here comes from a male donor with papillary thyroid cancer or a benign thyroid nodule (not recorded which). Some clones in this sample may be carry-over from other donors' samples.

The V gene is TRBV7-9, the J gene TRBJ2-1; a weak D match, TRBD1 (6 bases). Germline values: CDR1 SEHNR, CDR2 FQNEAQ (reference sequence). The CDR3 extends over 11 amino acids. V was cut by 8 bases and J by 15 bases, with 17 bases left in between. In DNA, the CDR3 is TGTGCCAGCGGCGCTTCTCAGGGGTCGTTCTTC. Protein: CASGASQGSFF.

This clone was seen only a few times. The chain links TRBV6-1 to TRBJ2-7, with 13 nucleotides matching TRBD2. This CDR3 spans 16 amino acids. Unmatched junction bases numbered 12, after V lost 7 bases and J lost 6 bases. CDR1 and CDR2 (germline): MNHNS, SASEGT. CDR3 in amino acids: CASNPSGLAGVGEQYF. For the CDR3, the DNA is TGTGCCAGCAACCCCTCCGGACTAGCGGGAGTCGGCGAGCAGTACTTC.

This clone has only a few counts. The J gene is TRBJ2-7, the V gene TRBV11-2; 7 bases agree with TRBD1. CDR1 SGHAT and CDR2 FQNNGV come from the germline V gene. V lost 4 bases, J lost 13 bases, and 10 bases stayed unmatched. The CDR3 spans 12 residues. The CDR3 reads CASSSTGFMEYF. The DNA for the CDR3 is TGTGCCAGCAGCTCGACAGGGTTTATGGAATACTTC. The variable domain in full, completed from reference TRBV11-2 and TRBJ2-7, reads EAGVAQSPRYKIIEKRQSVAFWCNPISGHATLYWYQQILGQGPKLLIQFQNNGVVDDSQLPKDRFSAERLKGVDSTLKIQPAKLEDSAVYLCASSSTGFMEYFGPGTRLTVT.

The genes are TRBV6-2 or TRBV6-3 and TRBJ2-3; D is unclear. Germline V lookup: CDR1 MNHEY, CDR2 SVGEGT. The CDR3 covers 10 residues. V lost 4 bases and J lost 14, with 10 bases in between. The CDR3 here is CASSLGLGYF. In DNA form, the CDR3 reads TGTGCCAGCAGTTTAGGATTGGGGTATTTT.

The chain joins TRBV20-1 to TRBJ2-7; 11 bases agree with TRBD1. CDR3 size: 15 residues. Germline loops: CDR1 DFQATT, CDR2 SNEGSKA (reference sequence). The V gene end was trimmed by 0 bases and the J gene end by 5 bases; junction bases not matched to a gene: 6. For the CDR3, the DNA is TGCAGTGCTAGAGACCCGGGACAGGGGGTCCACGAGCAGTACTTC. Its protein is CSARDPGQGVHEQYF.